The clone carrying this T cell receptor (beta chain) was seen many times. Amplified TCR beta CDR3 regions came from RNA transcripts. HTBI primers were employed in a first-round RT-PCR of the TCR CDR3. Using its own MiXCR run on the multiplex PCR reads, TCRdb lists one record per CDR3 protein. The table lists a few hundred thousand distinct CDR3 sequences, approximately 14% of them singletons, with roughly a fifth in the top ten. The data stem from a study of T cells in Graves' hyperthyroidism and ophthalmopathy. The germline V and J ends were trimmed by 7 bases and 7 bases, with 16 bases remaining between them. Germline CDR1 is SGHAT and CDR2 is FQNNGV. This CDR3 is built from 14 residues.

Sequenced sample: blood. The clonotype was recovered from a woman in her 30s with Graves' ophthalmopathy. The chain links TRBV11-2 to TRBJ2-2, with D possibly TRBD2 on 5 matching bases. In DNA form, the CDR3 reads TGTGCCAGCACCCCCGATCGGGGTGTCGGGGAGCTGTTTTTT. Amino acids: CASTPDRGVGELFF.